This TCR beta chain appears in the sequencing data of a study of blood T cell repertoires in COVID-19. V lost 2 bases to trimming and J lost 10 bases, with 15 bases between them. Germline CDR1 and CDR2: KGHSH and LQKENI. The CDR3 has 14 amino acids. Per the original data handling: Reference gene primer amplification in the assay estimated nucleated cell counts. Here immunoSEQ multiplex PCR was the method, and the copy in TCRdb shows in-frame clones only, minus some. V and J calls and clone size are given by that table; D and trimming were obtained from the DNA. The table includes fewer than 450,000 clones, less than 95% detected once.

Sequenced: PBMCs or T cells enriched from blood (not recorded which). The TCR was taken from a man in his late teens or twenties who had recovered from COVID-19. The gene calls are TRBV18 and TRBJ1-5; D may be TRBD1 (6 bases). CDR3 amino acids: CASSPTDSDGPQHF. CDR3 in DNA: TGTGCCAGCTCACCAACGGACAGCGACGGACCCCAGCATTTT.